This record covers a single T cell receptor (beta chain). The target of this receptor is not known. The record has no base qualities; no much larger clone is one base away. These data are taken from a study of control samples from healthy donors and cancer patients (dated by TCRdb to 2019 to 2021). There are 13 amino acids in the CDR3, from cysteine to phenylalanine inclusive. The DNA shown is the 39-base CDR3, in frame from base 1. Trimming takes 3 bases off V and 7 bases off J; junction bases not matched to a gene: 3. The library was produced with the immunoSEQ multiplex PCR assay. TCRdb obtained this table from immuneACCESS and retained in-frame rearrangements with V and J assigned. These tables miss some clones; where compared with another copy, unresolved V genes account for less than half of the shortfall, and the remainder is unexplained. Across this sample there are around 93,000 clones, with 88% seen only once. The ten largest clones capture 13% to 15% of the sample.

Recombination connected TRBV23-1 to TRBJ1-2; 9 bases in the middle match TRBD1. TRBV23-1 counts as an open reading frame of uncertain function. Sequences were obtained from blood. This TCR was sampled from a man aged 25 to 40 in good health. The base sequence is TGCGCCAGCAGTCACGAGACAGGGGGTGGCTACACCTTC. Its amino acids are CASSHETGGGYTF.